This passage covers 22 T cell receptor beta chains from one sample sequenced in a study of blood T cell repertoires in COVID-19. The assay was immunoSEQ multiplex PCR, and TCRdb's table has in-frame clones only and misses some. The repertoire holds about 64,000 clones, approximately 79% seen once, with about 10% in the top ten. The sequenced sample was peripheral blood. The receptor source for this set is a human donor in a cohort sampled during active COVID-19.

This chain links TRBV7-2 with TRBJ2-7, with 9 nucleotides matching TRBD1. V shed 6 bases and J 3 bases; nucleotides not matched to a gene: 12. Germline assignment: CDR1 SGHTA and CDR2 FQGNSA. The CDR3 is 16 residues long. CDR3 nucleotides: TGTGCCAGCAGGTCAGCGGGGACAGGGAATTTCTACGAGCAGTACTTC. This translates into CASRSAGTGNFYEQYF.

This clone was detected only a few times. The J gene is TRBJ1-2, the V gene TRBV4-1; D unclear. Per germline, CDR1 MGHRA and CDR2 YSYEKL. The CDR3 totals 14 residues. Deletions cut 4 bases from V and 5 bases from J, with 14 bases between. The CDR3 is CASSLGPEGYGYTF. DNA of the CDR3: TGCGCCAGCAGCCTTGGGCCAGAGGGATATGGCTACACCTTC.

This rearrangement joins TRBV5-5 to TRBJ1-2; 7 bases line up with TRBD1. CDR1 is SGHKS and CDR2 is YYEKEE in the germline V gene (reference sequence). The CDR3 length is 13 residues. V shed 3 bases and J 2 bases; nucleotides not matched to a gene: 1. The CDR3 sequence is CASSSTGNYGYTF. The DNA for the CDR3 is TGTGCCAGCAGCTCGACAGGGAACTATGGCTACACCTTC. Full variable domain (rest looked up from reference TRBV5-5 and TRBJ1-2): DAGVTQSPTHLIKTRGQQVTLRCSPISGHKSVSWYQQVLGQGPQFIFQYYEKEERGRGNFPDRFSARQFPNYSSELNVNALLLGDSALYLCASSSTGNYGYTFGSGTRLTVV.

V usage is TRBV10-3 and J usage is TRBJ1-1, with TRBD1 as a possible D gene (5 bases). Germline V gives CDR1 ENHRY, CDR2 SYGVKD. V lost 2 bases and J lost 8, with 12 bases in between. This CDR3 is 13 amino acids long. The CDR3, as DNA: TGTGCCATCAGTGAGCGCAGGGAAGCGGAAGCTTTCTTT. Its translation: CAISERREAEAFF.

In this sample, this clone turned up a few times. The chain joins TRBV6-5 to TRBJ1-2; tentative D call: TRBD1 (6 bases). This CDR3 contains 16 residues. V was clipped by 0 bases and J by 3 bases, with 14 bases between them. Germline-derived CDR1 and CDR2 are MNHEY and SVGAGI. The CDR3 reads CASSYSLRGYDYGYTF. Written as DNA, the CDR3 is TGTGCCAGCAGTTACTCCCTCAGGGGCTACGACTATGGCTACACCTTC.

V is TRBV28 and J is TRBJ1-2; the D gene is possibly TRBD1 (5 bases). V lost 6 bases, J lost 2 bases, and 13 bases lay in between. In germline, CDR1 is MDHEN, CDR2 SYDVKM. CDR3 length: 14 amino acids. The CDR3 DNA follows: TGTGCCAGCAGGCCGGGAGGGGAAAACTATGGCTACACCTTC. Encoded protein: CASRPGGENYGYTF.

The chain carries TRBV11-2 and TRBJ1-5; D remains ambiguous. Germline CDR1 reads SGHAT; CDR2 reads FQNNGV. Trimming stripped 5 bases from V and 3 bases from J, with 17 bases between. The CDR3 has 16 amino acids. The CDR3 sequence: CASSPRATRANQPQHF. The CDR3 bases are TGTGCCAGCAGCCCCCGGGCTACTAGAGCCAATCAGCCCCAGCATTTT.

This rearrangement joins TRBV19 to TRBJ2-4; the D gene is possibly TRBD2 (5 bases). The germline V gene encodes CDR1 LNHDA and CDR2 SQIVND (reference sequence). There are 16 residues in the CDR3. Trimming removed 3 bases from V and 9 bases from J, with 21 bases in between. Here the CDR3 reads CASSIITRNREGIQYF. CDR3 in DNA: TGTGCCAGTAGTATCATAACAAGGAATAGAGAGGGCATTCAGTACTTC.

J is TRBJ1-1 and V is TRBV19, with D possibly TRBD1 on 6 matching bases. CDR3 length: 13 amino acids. The germline V gene has CDR1 LNHDA and CDR2 SQIVND (reference sequence). Trimming cost V 10 bases and J 2 bases, with 14 bases left between them. CDR3 amino acids: CATSFGTNTEAFF. The CDR3 DNA reads as TGTGCCACCTCCTTCGGGACAAACACTGAAGCTTTCTTT.

V is TRBV2 and J is TRBJ2-7, with 8 nucleotides matching TRBD2. The CDR3 extends over 13 amino acids. CDR1 is SNHLY and CDR2 is FYNNEI in the germline V gene. The ends lost 7 bases at V and 6 bases at J; junction bases unmatched: 8. CDR3 in amino acids: CASTEREKGEQYF. The DNA of the CDR3 is TGTGCCAGCACCGAGCGGGAGAAGGGCGAGCAGTACTTC.

V and J are TRBV18 and TRBJ2-5, with 9 bases matching TRBD2. The V gene's germline CDR1 is KGHSH and CDR2 LQKENI. J gave up 10 bases and V 2 bases, and 11 bases lay outside the gene matches. This CDR3 comprises 15 residues. CDR3 loop: CASSPAGTSIYGQYF. For the CDR3, the DNA is TGTGCCAGCTCACCAGCGGGGACTAGCATATATGGCCAGTACTTC.

As concerns this clone: The junction departs from the called germline gene at one end, perhaps through a read error. The chain couples TRBV18 to TRBJ2-1; 14 bases line up with TRBD2. The CDR3 consists of 16 residues. Germline CDR1 KGHSH, CDR2 LQKENI. CDR3 nucleotides: TGTGCCAGCTCACGGTCCGGGACAGGAGGACTAGCGGGGGGTATCTTC. This codes for CASSRSGTGGLAGGIF.

The genes are TRBV5-1 and TRBJ1-1; 9 bases match TRBD1. V trimming: 8 bases; J trimming: 3 bases; junction bases outside the gene matches: 11. The CDR3 length is 15 residues. The V gene's germline CDR1 is SGHRS and CDR2 YFSETQ. CDR3 sequence reads: CASQPGQGRYTEAFF. The CDR3 DNA reads as TGCGCCAGTCAACCGGGACAGGGTCGGTACACTGAAGCTTTCTTT.

The chain joins TRBV5-8 to TRBJ2-2; 13 bases line up with TRBD2. The CDR3 consists of 17 residues. V dropped 4 bases and J dropped 0; count of bases not matched to a gene: 3. CDR1 is SGHTS and CDR2 is YDEGEE in the germline V gene. This CDR3 reads CASSPGLAGTNTGELFF. The CDR3, as DNA: TGTGCCAGCAGCCCGGGACTAGCGGGGACGAACACCGGGGAGCTGTTTTTT. Full variable domain (missing parts from reference TRBV5-8 and TRBJ2-2): EAGVTQSPTHLIKTRGQQATLRCSPISGHTSVYWYQQALGLGLQFLLWYDEGEERNRGNFPPRFSGRQFPNYSSELNVNALELEDSALYLCASSPGLAGTNTGELFFGEGSRLTVL.

The chain recombines TRBV7-3 with TRBJ2-3, with D possibly TRBD1 on 5 matching bases. The CDR3 consists of 14 residues. CDR1 is SGHTA and CDR2 is FQGTGA in the germline V gene. V was clipped by 7 bases and J by 0 bases, with 11 bases between them. The CDR3 spells CASTTGHSTDTQYF. In DNA form, the CDR3 reads TGTGCCAGCACCACTGGACATAGCACAGATACGCAGTATTTT.

The sample holds many counts of this clone. This chain links TRBV3-1 (or the pseudogene TRBV3-2) with TRBJ2-7, with 14 bases that match TRBD2. The V gene's germline CDR1 is LGHDT and CDR2 YNNKEL (reference sequence). The V segment lost 4 bases and the J segment 0 bases; nucleotides outside the gene matches: 2. This CDR3 comprises 16 residues. CDR3 nucleotides: TGTGCCAGCAGCCTGGGACTAGCGGGAGCCTCCTACGAGCAGTACTTC. It codes for CASSLGLAGASYEQYF.

This chain uses TRBV2 with TRBJ2-7; a possible D gene is TRBD2 (6 bases). Per the germline V gene, CDR1 is SNHLY and CDR2 is FYNNEI. V was trimmed by 6 bases and J by 0 bases, leaving 12 bases between them. The CDR3 runs 14 residues. The CDR3 loop is CASREGETSYEQYF. The CDR3 nucleotides read TGTGCCAGCAGGGAGGGCGAGACCTCCTACGAGCAGTACTTC.

This clone was seen repeatedly, ten times or more. This chain links TRBV9 with TRBJ2-2, with no clear D. The V end was cut by 1 base, the J end by 1 base, with 2 bases between. Germline lookup yields CDR1 SGDLS and CDR2 YYNGEE. The CDR3 extends over 13 amino acids. As DNA, the CDR3 is TGTGCCAGCAGCGTACAGAACACCGGGGAGCTGTTTTTT. Its translation: CASSVQNTGELFF.

The chain couples TRBV18 to TRBJ2-5, with D tentatively TRBD1 (6 bases). V lost 5 bases and J lost 1, with 11 bases in between. Germline V gene data show CDR1 as KGHSH and CDR2 as LQKENI. CDR3 length equals 14 residues. CDR3 protein: CASSARDIQETQYF. The CDR3 nucleotides read TGTGCCAGCTCAGCCCGGGACATCCAAGAGACCCAGTACTTC.

The chain has TRBV21-1 and TRBJ2-4; the D call TRBD2 from the table was never checked on the DNA. TRBV21-1 is marked as a pseudogene. CDR3 length: 17 residues. The CDR3: CASSKDGQRPAKNIQYF. The CDR3 nucleotides read TGTGCCAGCAGCAAAGATGGCCAGCGGCCTGCCAAAAACATTCAGTACTTC.

The V call is TRBV19, the J call TRBJ1-2; 10 bases match TRBD1. The germline V gene has CDR1 LNHDA and CDR2 SQIVND (reference sequence). This CDR3 has 17 residues. The V and J ends lost 5 bases and 2 bases, in that order; junction bases with no gene match: 11. The DNA for the CDR3 is TGTGCCAGTAGTCCGGGGGACAGGGGATTCTTGAACTATGGCTACACCTTC. Translated, it gives CASSPGDRGFLNYGYTF.

This clone was detected only once. V gene TRBV7-2 combines with J gene TRBJ2-7; TRBD1 matches 8 bases. The V gene's germline CDR1 is SGHTA and CDR2 FQGNSA. The trim removed 4 bases at V and 9 bases at J, leaving 11 bases unmatched. CDR3 length: 14 amino acids. The CDR3 loop is CASSSSPQGAWQYF. CDR3 nucleotide sequence: TGTGCCAGCAGCTCCTCCCCGCAGGGGGCCTGGCAGTACTTC.